One and the same sample provided the 8 T cell receptor beta chains below, sequenced in a study of spatial heterogeneity in lung cancer. Study outcomes and limitations: The number of expanded tumor alpha and beta chains correlated with mutation number.

TCRdb redid the calling of the 5' RACE reads with MiXCR, one entry per CDR3 protein. This sample yields roughly 7,000 distinct CDR3 sequences, of which roughly an eighth are seen a single time; around 9.8% belongs to the top ten. The time point here: sample taken at primary tumor resection. Their recognized antigens are unknown. The sample here was lung tumor tissue, taken at surgery. The source is a male donor with early-stage non-small cell lung cancer.

By sample fraction, this clonotype is medium-sized. The size of this beta chain means little, since it is a stray read in a library made for alpha chains. J is TRBJ1-1 and V is TRBV3-1; no firm D call. Per germline, CDR1 LGHDT and CDR2 YNNKEL (reference sequence). Trimming cost V 0 bases and J 0 bases, with 5 bases left between them. The CDR3 covers 14 residues. The CDR3 loop reads CASSQEGMNTEAFF. The CDR3, as DNA: TGTGCCAGCAGCCAAGAAGGGATGAACACTGAAGCTTTCTTT.

With regard to this clonotype: This beta chain was picked up by a library intended for alpha chains and is off target, so its count carries little meaning. This chain uses TRBV28 with TRBJ1-5, with 10 bases that match TRBD1. CDR1 is MDHEN and CDR2 is SYDVKM in the germline V gene. V dropped 8 bases and J dropped 4; count of bases not matched to a gene: 8. The CDR3 is 15 amino acids. The CDR3: CASFTGTGVNQPQHF. The CDR3 DNA sequence: TGTGCCAGCTTTACCGGGACAGGGGTGAATCAGCCCCAGCATTTT.

Many counts were recorded for this clonotype. The library was prepared for alpha chains; this beta chain is a stray read, so its frequency means little. The rearrangement joins TRBV29-1 to TRBJ2-2; no clear D gene. CDR1 and CDR2 from the germline V gene are SQVTM and ANQGSEA. The CDR3 has 15 residues. V was cut by 3 bases and J by 2 bases, with 13 bases left in between. The CDR3 spells CSVDKGPSNTGELFF. DNA of the CDR3: TGCAGCGTTGACAAAGGTCCAAGCAACACCGGGGAGCTGTTTTTT.

This clonotype was counted at least ten times. For a library built for alpha chains, this beta chain is a stray read; little rests on its size. This chain links TRBV20-1 with TRBJ1-4; tentative D call: TRBD1 (5 bases). There are 12 residues in the CDR3. Deletions cut 7 bases from V and 8 bases from J, with 14 bases between. Germline-derived CDR1 and CDR2 are DFQATT and SNEGSKA (reference sequence). The CDR3 DNA reads TGCAGTGGGGCGGGGGATCAGGAAAAACTGTTTTTT. Protein product: CSGAGDQEKLFF.

This clonotype was recorded many times. For a library built for alpha chains, this beta chain is a stray read; little rests on its size. The chain employs TRBV5-1 and TRBJ2-1; the D gene is possibly TRBD1 (5 bases). The ends were cut back, 5 bases at V and 4 bases at J, with 16 bases in the middle. Germline lookup yields CDR1 SGHRS and CDR2 YFSETQ. CDR3 length: 15 amino acids. DNA of the CDR3: TGCGCCAGCAGTATAGGGGTAACGAGGTACAATGAGCAGTTCTTC. Protein: CASSIGVTRYNEQFF.

With respect to this clonotype: The library was built for alpha chains, so this beta chain is an off-target read and its size means little. V gene TRBV5-1 combines with J gene TRBJ2-3, with unresolved D. CDR1 is SGHRS, CDR2 YFSETQ, per germline. Trimming shortened V by 2 bases and J by 4 bases, and 5 bases separated the two germline ends. This CDR3 spans 12 amino acids. CDR3 bases: TGCGCCAGCAGCTTCCCAGCAGATACGCAGTATTTT. Translated, it gives CASSFPADTQYF.

This clonotype was recorded a few times. This beta chain appears as a stray read in a library generated for alpha chains; its size is not informative. CDR3 DNA sequence: TGTGCCAGCAGTCAACGCCGGGACCTAGATACGCAGTATTTT. Encoded protein: CASSQRRDLDTQYF. The chain couples TRBV2 to TRBJ2-3; the D call may be TRBD1 or TRBD2 (5 bases each). The CDR3 sequence is 14 residues long. Germline values: CDR1 SNHLY, CDR2 FYNNEI. Trimming left V 5 bases short and J 5 bases short, with 14 bases between.

This clonotype was seen only a few times. This beta chain is off target for a library built for alpha chains, so its abundance means little. The genes are TRBV7-2 and TRBJ2-3, with D possibly being TRBD1 (5 bases). The V and J ends lost 5 bases and 3 bases respectively, with 15 bases between them. The length of the CDR3 is 15 residues. The germline V gene encodes CDR1 SGHTA and CDR2 FQGNSA. The CDR3 nucleotides read TGTGCCAGCAGCCCCGACAGCCTGGGGACAGATACGCAGTATTTT. This sequence encodes CASSPDSLGTDTQYF.